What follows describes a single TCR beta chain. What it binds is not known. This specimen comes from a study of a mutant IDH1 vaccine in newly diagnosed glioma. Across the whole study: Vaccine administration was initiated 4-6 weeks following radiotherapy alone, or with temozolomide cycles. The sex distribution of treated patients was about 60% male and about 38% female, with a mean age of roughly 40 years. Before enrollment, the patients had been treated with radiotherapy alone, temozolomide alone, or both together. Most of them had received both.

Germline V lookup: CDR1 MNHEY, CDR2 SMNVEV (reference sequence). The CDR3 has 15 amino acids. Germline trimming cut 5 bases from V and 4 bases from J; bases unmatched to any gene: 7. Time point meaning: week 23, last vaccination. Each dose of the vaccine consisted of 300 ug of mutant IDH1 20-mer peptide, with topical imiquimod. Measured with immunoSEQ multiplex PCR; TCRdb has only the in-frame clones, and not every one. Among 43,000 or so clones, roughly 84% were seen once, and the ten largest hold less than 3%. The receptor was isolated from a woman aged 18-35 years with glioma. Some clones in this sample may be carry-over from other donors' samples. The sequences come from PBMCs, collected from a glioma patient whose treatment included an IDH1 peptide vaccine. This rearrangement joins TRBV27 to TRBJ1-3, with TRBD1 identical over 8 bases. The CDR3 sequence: CASSIGQGRGNTIYF. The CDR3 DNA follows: TGTGCCAGCAGTATAGGACAGGGCAGGGGAAACACCATATATTTT.